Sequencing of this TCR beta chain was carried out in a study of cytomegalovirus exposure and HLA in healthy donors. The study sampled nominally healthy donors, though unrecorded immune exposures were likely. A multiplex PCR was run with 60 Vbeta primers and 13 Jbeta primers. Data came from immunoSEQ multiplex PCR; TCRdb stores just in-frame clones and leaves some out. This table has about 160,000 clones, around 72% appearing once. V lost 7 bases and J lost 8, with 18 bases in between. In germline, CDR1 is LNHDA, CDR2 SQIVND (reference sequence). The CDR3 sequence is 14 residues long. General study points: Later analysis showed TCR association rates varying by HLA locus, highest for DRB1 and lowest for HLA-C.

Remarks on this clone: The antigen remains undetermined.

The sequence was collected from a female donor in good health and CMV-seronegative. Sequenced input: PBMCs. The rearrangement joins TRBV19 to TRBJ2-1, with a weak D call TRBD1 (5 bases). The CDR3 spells CASIKGPNRDEQFF. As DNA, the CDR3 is TGTGCCAGTATCAAGGGGCCAAACCGCGATGAGCAGTTCTTC.